These 6 T cell receptor beta chains were sequenced from one sample in a study of T cells in Graves' hyperthyroidism and ophthalmopathy (dated by TCRdb to about 2019). To prepare the library, multiplex PCR was applied. TCRdb shows the sequencer as Illumina HiSeq 2000. The TCR beta CDR3 regions were amplified from the RNA transcripts. The first round of RT-PCR for the TCR CDR3 was performed with the HTBI primer set and the Qiagen OneStep RT-PCR kit. TCRdb's own reprocessing of the public reads used fastp at Q25 and MiXCR and kept productive beta chains. Every CDR3 protein is listed once, alongside the most common genes and DNA of its rows. The sample table lists 450,000 to 700,000 distinct CDR3 sequences, 40% to 55% of them with a count of one. The biggest ten clones account for 7.5% to 8.5% of the sample. Specimen: peripheral blood or thyroid tissue (not recorded which). All receptors come from a woman under 30 with Graves' hyperthyroidism.

This clonotype was recorded many times. This chain links TRBV4-1 with TRBJ1-2; D unresolved. The CDR3 consists of 14 residues. V lost 1 base, J lost 5 bases, and 11 bases lay in between. Germline CDR1 is MGHRA and CDR2 is YSYEKL. The CDR3 here is CASSQVSPTYGYTF. DNA for the CDR3: TGCGCCAGCAGCCAAGTGTCACCTACATATGGCTACACCTTC.

V and J are TRBV10-3 and TRBJ2-5; D assignment may be TRBD1 or TRBD2 (5 bases each). CDR3 length equals 16 residues. Trimming left V 2 bases short and J 4 bases short, with 17 bases between. The germline CDR1 and CDR2 sequences are ENHRY and SYGVKD. CDR3 protein: CAISEDSAGNVETQYF. DNA for the CDR3: TGTGCCATCAGTGAGGACAGTGCCGGGAATGTAGAGACCCAGTACTTC.

The gene calls are TRBV7-8 and TRBJ1-6, with a tentative D call TRBD1 (5 bases). The CDR3 is 14 amino acids. Trimming took 2 bases from V and 9 from J, leaving 11 bases between them. Germline CDR1 SGHVS, CDR2 FQNEAQ. DNA for the CDR3: TGTGCCAGCAGCTTAAGACCGGGGACTTCACCCCTCCACTTT. This sequence encodes CASSLRPGTSPLHF. The full variable domain, completed using reference TRBV7-8 and TRBJ1-6, is GAGVSQSPRYKVAKRGQDVALRCDPISGHVSLFWYQQALGQGPEFLTYFQNEAQLDKSGLPSDRFFAERPEGSVSTLKIQRTQQEDSAVYLCASSLRPGTSPLHFGNGTRLTVT.

This clonotype was found many times. The rearrangement links TRBV20-1 to TRBJ2-2; D is possibly TRBD1 (5 bases). The CDR3 covers 14 residues. Germline loops: CDR1 DFQATT, CDR2 SNEGSKA (reference sequence). V lost 4 bases to trimming and J lost 1 base, with 10 bases between them. CDR3 region: CSAKAQGNTGELFF. CDR3 DNA sequence: TGCAGTGCTAAAGCCCAGGGGAACACCGGGGAGCTGTTTTTT.

The chain couples TRBV15 to TRBJ1-2; 7 nucleotides agree with TRBD1. Trimming removed 2 bases from V and 7 bases from J; junction bases left unmatched: 4. CDR1 and CDR2 (germline): LNHNV, YYDKDF (reference sequence). CDR3 length equals 13 residues. The CDR3 sequence: CATSRPTGAGYTF. The CDR3 bases are TGTGCCACCAGCAGACCAACAGGGGCTGGCTACACCTTC.

The chain is built from TRBV2 and TRBJ2-7; D not certain. V shed 7 bases and J shed 7 bases, with 8 bases lying between them. The CDR3 totals 10 residues. Germline V gene data show CDR1 as SNHLY and CDR2 as FYNNEI. The CDR3 is CASMSGEQYF. The CDR3 nucleotides are TGTGCCAGCATGTCGGGTGAGCAGTACTTC. The entire variable domain, with the rest obtained from reference TRBV2 and TRBJ2-7, is as follows: EPEVTQTPSHQVTQMGQEVILRCVPISNHLYFYWYRQILGQKVEFLVSFYNNEISEKSEIFDDQFSVERPDGSNFTLKIRSTKLEDSAMYFCASMSGEQYFGPGTRLTVT.